This T cell receptor (beta chain) emerged from a study of blood T cells in healthy people across ages. Trimming left V 4 bases short and J 3 bases short, with 13 bases between. CDR3 length: 14 residues. Looked up from germline, CDR1 is DFQATT and CDR2 is SNEGSKA (reference sequence). The authors ran a second PCR of roughly 6 to 11 cycles using a sample-barcoded 5' primer and a J-beta primer mix. MiXCR, applied by TCRdb to the 5' RACE reads, yields one record per CDR3 protein. The top ten clones hold more than 20% of a sample with 1.5 million to 2 million distinct CDR3 sequences, around 40% of them seen once.

Sequenced sample: blood. The sequence was obtained from a human donor in good health. The rearrangement uses TRBV20-1 and TRBJ1-5; D ambiguous. The CDR3 here is CSATHRGYNQPQHF. The DNA of the CDR3 is TGCAGTGCTACCCATCGGGGATACAATCAGCCCCAGCATTTT.